A single sample is the source of the 21 T cell receptor beta chains below, sequenced in a study of identical twins. A single record per CDR3 protein comes from TCRdb applying MiXCR to the 5' RACE reads. The table shows some 1,700,000 distinct CDR3 sequences, with around a third occurring only once. The sample was cord blood. The receptors shown here come from a newborn girl in good health.

With regard to this clonotype: Its ends do not fully match the called genes, so a read error is possible. The chain links TRBV10-3 to TRBJ1-2; TRBD1 aligns across 9 bases. The CDR3 contains 15 residues. The germline CDR1 and CDR2 sequences are ENHRY and SYGVKD. This CDR3 reads CAIIESGTGNYGYTF. The CDR3 coding sequence is TGTGCCATCATTGAGTCCGGGACAGGGAACTATGGCTACACCTTC.

V gene TRBV10-3 combines with J gene TRBJ1-5; D is uncertain. The CDR3 extends over 15 amino acids. The germline gives CDR1 ENHRY, CDR2 SYGVKD. Trimming shortened V by 3 bases and J by 5 bases, and 14 bases separated the two germline ends. The CDR3 is CAISENEQVYQPQHF. The CDR3 DNA reads as TGTGCCATCAGTGAAAACGAGCAGGTTTATCAGCCCCAGCATTTT.

This clonotype was seen a single time. The chain couples TRBV6-5 to TRBJ2-3; the D gene is possibly TRBD1 (6 bases). V was cut by 0 bases and J by 2 bases, with 18 bases left in between. Germline CDR1 is MNHEY and CDR2 is SVGAGI. The CDR3 has 18 residues. The CDR3 here is CASSYSFLKGVLTDTQYF. The CDR3, as DNA: TGTGCCAGCAGTTACTCATTCCTTAAGGGGGTTCTCACAGATACGCAGTATTTT.

Many counts were recorded for this clonotype. The chain uses TRBV29-1 and TRBJ2-3, with 7 nucleotides matching TRBD1. The germline V gene has CDR1 SQVTM and CDR2 ANQGSEA. V lost 5 bases and J lost 5; bases outside the gene matches: 1. CDR3 size: 11 residues. For the CDR3, the DNA is TGCAGCGTTAACAGGGGAGATACGCAGTATTTT. It translates to CSVNRGDTQYF.

J is TRBJ2-3 and V is TRBV20-1, with D tentatively TRBD2 (6 bases). V was pared by 1 base and J by 4 bases, with 18 bases between. Germline CDR1 reads DFQATT; CDR2 reads SNEGSKA (reference sequence). This CDR3 region has 16 residues. The CDR3 protein is CSARVVGLAKPDTQYF. In DNA form, the CDR3 reads TGCAGTGCTAGAGTGGTGGGACTGGCGAAACCAGATACGCAGTATTTT.

This clonotype appeared a few times. The chain carries TRBV5-1 and TRBJ2-7, with D hard to call. Between the trimmed V and J ends, which lost 0 bases and 0 bases, there was a span of 10 bases. The CDR3 is 15 amino acids. Per the germline V gene, CDR1 is SGHRS and CDR2 is YFSETQ. The CDR3 here is CASSLEAQSSYEQYF. CDR3 nucleotides: TGCGCCAGCAGCTTGGAAGCGCAGAGCTCCTACGAGCAGTACTTC. The variable domain in full, with the rest retrieved from reference TRBV5-1 and TRBJ2-7, is KAGVTQTPRYLIKTRGQQVTLSCSPISGHRSVSWYQQTPGQGLQFLFEYFSETQRNKGNFPGRFSGRQFSNSRSEMNVSTLELGDSALYLCASSLEAQSSYEQYFGPGTRLTVT.

This clonotype has just a few counts. The chain uses TRBV5-1 and TRBJ1-1; D is unclear. CDR3 length equals 14 residues. Trimming shortened V by 4 bases and J by 1 base, and 11 bases separated the two germline ends. Germline CDR1 and CDR2: SGHRS and YFSETQ. The CDR3 DNA reads TGCGCCAGCAGCACAACGACAAAGAACACTGAAGCTTTCTTT. It is translated as CASSTTTKNTEAFF.

The chain links TRBV4-2 to TRBJ2-3; D is possibly TRBD2 (7 bases). The V gene's germline CDR1 is LGHNA and CDR2 YNFKEQ. This CDR3 is built from 19 residues. Trimming took off 4 bases at V and 0 bases at J, with 23 bases between the two ends. CDR3 coding DNA: TGTGCCAGCAGCCGAGGGGGGGGGCCGATCGACCCTAGCACAGATACGCAGTATTTT. Its protein is CASSRGGGPIDPSTDTQYF.

Ten or more counts support this clonotype. The V and J genes are TRBV15 and TRBJ2-4; D not resolved. CDR1 is LNHNV, CDR2 YYDKDF, per germline (reference sequence). Between the trimmed V and J ends, which lost 8 bases and 0 bases, there was a span of 8 bases. This CDR3 region has 13 residues. The DNA of the CDR3 is TGTGCCACCGCAGCGCTAGCCAAAAACATTCAGTACTTC. Encoded protein: CATAALAKNIQYF.

The chain recombines TRBV24-1 with TRBJ2-3, with 7 bases that match TRBD2. This CDR3 region has 15 residues. Germline V CDR1 and CDR2: KGHDR, SFDVKD. V trimming: 0 bases; J trimming: 2 bases; junction bases outside the gene matches: 1. The CDR3 here is CATSDLGDYTDTQYF. The CDR3 nucleotides read TGTGCCACCAGTGATTTGGGGGACTACACAGATACGCAGTATTTT.

The chain joins TRBV3-1 to TRBJ1-2, with D perhaps TRBD1 (6 bases). Germline V gene lookup returns CDR1 LGHDT and CDR2 YNNKEL (reference sequence). Trimming removed 2 bases from V and 4 bases from J, with 11 bases in between. This CDR3 spans 14 amino acids. CDR3 bases: TGTGCCAGCAGCCAACGGACAGCCTCCTATGGCTACACCTTC. It translates to CASSQRTASYGYTF.

The genes are TRBV9 and TRBJ1-2; no clear D gene. The CDR3 extends over 15 amino acids. Germline CDR1 reads SGDLS; CDR2 reads YYNGEE. The V end was cut by 1 base, the J end by 4 bases, with 14 bases between. CDR3 in amino acids: CASSVRGPAPYGYTF. CDR3 DNA: TGTGCCAGCAGCGTACGAGGGCCGGCCCCCTATGGCTACACCTTC.

This chain joins TRBV15 and TRBJ1-6; the D is unclear. Between the trimmed V and J ends, which lost 0 bases and 10 bases, there was a span of 10 bases. CDR3 length equals 14 residues. CDR1 and CDR2 (germline): LNHNV, YYDKDF (reference sequence). The CDR3 DNA reads as TGTGCCACCAGCAGAGACACCCGCGGGTCACCCCTCCACTTT. Translating gives CATSRDTRGSPLHF.

This clonotype was counted only a few times. This chain joins TRBV5-1 and TRBJ2-1; tentatively, D is TRBD2 (5 bases). This CDR3 contains 14 residues. V was cut by 4 bases and J by 8 bases, with 16 bases left in between. The germline gives CDR1 SGHRS, CDR2 YFSETQ. Here the CDR3 DNA reads TGCGCCAGCAGCCTCCGGGGTGGTAGCGATGAGCAGTTCTTC. Translated: CASSLRGGSDEQFF.

The J gene is TRBJ2-3, the V gene TRBV3-1; TRBD2 might be the D (5 bases). Germline V gene data show CDR1 as LGHDT and CDR2 as YNNKEL (reference sequence). V was trimmed by 11 bases and J by 4 bases, leaving 13 bases between them. There are 12 residues in the CDR3. This chain's CDR3 is CAAAGMADTQYF. The CDR3 DNA follows: TGTGCCGCGGCCGGGATGGCAGATACGCAGTATTTT.

The CDR3 here is CSALVDTQYF. As DNA, the CDR3 is TGCAGTGCGCTCGTCGATACGCAGTATTTT. The chain employs TRBV20-1 and TRBJ2-3; D gene ambiguous. Deletions cut 6 bases from V and 6 bases from J, with 7 bases between. This CDR3 spans 10 amino acids. Germline assignment: CDR1 DFQATT and CDR2 SNEGSKA (reference sequence).

The rearrangement joins TRBV2 to TRBJ2-3; D is perhaps TRBD2 (5 bases). CDR1 and CDR2 from the germline V gene are SNHLY and FYNNEI. The CDR3 length is 15 residues. With 6 bases removed from V and 4 bases from J, the gap between germline ends came to 17 bases. Here the CDR3 DNA reads TGTGCCAGCAGGATTAACGTAGACGGGGCAGATACGCAGTATTTT. Amino acid sequence: CASRINVDGADTQYF.

This clonotype was detected only a few times. The chain recombines TRBV3-1 with TRBJ2-1, with 13 positions matching TRBD2. The CDR3 contains 17 residues. V shed 5 bases, J shed 4 bases, and the junction held 8 bases outside the gene matches. Germline CDR1 reads LGHDT; CDR2 reads YNNKEL (reference sequence). CDR3 sequence: CASSNLTSGRYYNEQFF. CDR3 bases: TGTGCCAGCAGCAACCTGACTAGCGGGAGGTATTACAATGAGCAGTTCTTC.

The table lists this clonotype with a few counts. The V call is TRBV6-6, the J call TRBJ1-4; no clear D. The CDR3 length is 16 residues. CDR1 MNHNY and CDR2 SVGAGI come from the germline V gene (reference sequence). The V and J ends lost 4 bases and 7 bases respectively, with 19 bases between them. CDR3 residues: CASSSRHPSGGEKLFF. DNA of the CDR3: TGTGCCAGCAGTTCCCGACACCCCAGTGGTGGTGAAAAACTGTTTTTT.

In its sample, this clonotype was seen a few times. The chain joins TRBV10-3 to TRBJ2-7; TRBD1 is a possible D gene (5 bases). CDR3 length: 15 amino acids. The V and J ends lost 3 bases and 0 bases respectively, with 12 bases between them. Germline V CDR1 and CDR2: ENHRY, SYGVKD. Here the CDR3 reads CAISEPTGLSYEQYF. DNA for the CDR3: TGTGCCATCAGTGAACCAACAGGCCTCTCCTACGAGCAGTACTTC.

The CDR3 nucleotides are TGTGCCAGCAGCTTAGCGGGGGGACTCAATGAAAAACTGTTTTTT. This sequence encodes CASSLAGGLNEKLFF. The chain uses TRBV7-2 and TRBJ1-4, with D perhaps matching TRBD1 (5 bases). Trimming left V 0 bases short and J 5 bases short, with 10 bases between. Germline CDR1 is SGHTA and CDR2 is FQGNSA. The CDR3 is 15 amino acids.